The T cell receptor beta chain described here comes from a study of T cell repertoires in cytomegalovirus infection. Across the study: CMV infection plus the matching HLA type was flagged by public TCR beta signatures.

One entry per CDR3 protein results from TCRdb running MiXCR on the reads. The top ten clones hold less than 50% of a sample with 230,000 or so distinct CDR3 sequences, about 15% of them seen once. Germline V CDR1 and CDR2: LNHDA, SQIVND (reference sequence). Trimming removed 1 base at V and 1 base at J, with 16 bases between. This CDR3 region has 17 residues. Study-wide findings and caveats: The ex vivo response showed dominance by HLA-C-restricted CMV-specific TCR beta clonotypes.

This clonotype has ten or more counts. Its antigen remains unidentified. The chain joins TRBV19 to TRBJ1-1; D is ambiguous. Sequences were obtained from CD8+ T cells from PBMCs. The source of this sequence is a human donor in good health (CMV status not recorded). Some clones in this sample may be carry-over from other donors' samples. The CDR3 sequence: CASSIGVFGSTNTEAFF. For the CDR3, the DNA is TGTGCCAGTAGTATAGGGGTCTTCGGCTCCACGAACACTGAAGCTTTCTTT.